Following are 14 T cell receptor beta chains from one sample sequenced in a study of T cell repertoires in cytomegalovirus infection. Their recognized antigens are unknown. TCRdb called the reads again in MiXCR, with one record for every CDR3 protein. This sample has under 300,000 distinct CDR3 sequences, with roughly a fifth found just once. Source: cultured PBMCs, taken from culture after CMV antigen stimulation. The receptors originated from a human donor in good health (CMV status not recorded). Some clones in this sample may be carry-over from other donors' samples.

The chain recombines TRBV11-2 with TRBJ1-6; D is undetermined. This CDR3 contains 14 residues. Per the germline V gene, CDR1 is SGHAT and CDR2 is FQNNGV. V dropped 0 bases and J dropped 7 bases, with 7 bases sitting between them. The CDR3 DNA sequence: TGTGCCAGCAGCTTAGAAGACCTAAATTCACCCCTCCACTTT. Translated, it gives CASSLEDLNSPLHF.

J is TRBJ1-2 and V is TRBV5-4, with D perhaps matching TRBD1 (5 bases). In germline, CDR1 is SGHNT, CDR2 YYREEE (reference sequence). The CDR3 covers 13 residues. The V and J ends lost 4 bases and 6 bases respectively, with 13 bases between them. CDR3 protein: CASSEGRQDGYTF. The CDR3 coding sequence is TGTGCCAGCAGCGAGGGGCGGCAGGATGGCTACACCTTC.

The gene calls are TRBV27 and TRBJ2-1; TRBD2 matches 8 bases. The germline gives CDR1 MNHEY, CDR2 SMNVEV (reference sequence). This CDR3 region has 16 residues. Losses at the gene ends were 4 bases for V and 5 bases for J; bases not matched to a gene: 10. In DNA form, the CDR3 reads TGTGCCAGCAGTTCACTAGCGGCCGGGGGTGACAATGAGCAGTTCTTC. This codes for CASSSLAAGGDNEQFF.

The rearrangement links TRBV25-1 to TRBJ2-7; no clear D. The CDR3 is 12 amino acids. V shed 0 bases and J shed 2 bases, with 2 bases lying between them. Germline V gene lookup returns CDR1 MGHDK and CDR2 SYGVNS. This CDR3 reads CASSEYPYEQYF. The DNA for the CDR3 is TGTGCCAGCAGTGAATACCCCTACGAGCAGTACTTC.

V usage is TRBV6-2 or TRBV6-3 and J usage is TRBJ1-5, with TRBD1 identical over 7 bases. The J segment lost 5 bases and the V segment lost 5 bases, leaving 6 bases of the junction unmatched. The germline V gene has CDR1 MNHEY and CDR2 SVGEGT. This CDR3 region has 14 residues. This CDR3 reads CASSRQGDDQPQHF. The CDR3 DNA reads as TGTGCCAGCAGTAGGCAGGGGGATGATCAGCCCCAGCATTTT.

The chain is built from TRBV11-2 and TRBJ1-6; TRBD1 matches at 9 bases. V was clipped by 4 bases and J by 10 bases; unmatched bases: 5. The CDR3 runs to 14 residues. The V gene's germline CDR1 is SGHAT and CDR2 FQNNGV. CDR3 bases: TGTGCCAGCAGCTCGGGACAGGGAAGGTCACCCCTCCACTTT. The encoded protein is CASSSGQGRSPLHF.

The V and J genes are TRBV12-3 or TRBV12-4 and TRBJ2-1, with 9 nucleotides matching TRBD2. V dropped 5 bases and J dropped 5; count of bases not matched to a gene: 7. CDR3 size: 15 residues. DNA for the CDR3: TGTGCCAGCAGTCCAGGCGGGGGGGGGAACAATGAGCAGTTCTTC. This codes for CASSPGGGGNNEQFF.

The CDR3 DNA sequence: TGTGCCAGCAGGAGGGATTACAATGAGCAGTTCTTC. Protein: CASRRDYNEQFF. The rearrangement uses TRBV7-2 and TRBJ2-1; D might be TRBD2 (5 bases). Trimming cost V 6 bases and J 4 bases, with 7 bases left between them. The CDR3 runs 12 residues. CDR1 and CDR2 from the germline V gene are SGHTA and FQGNSA.

This clonotype was observed at least ten times. The V and J genes are TRBV9 and TRBJ2-7; D may correspond to TRBD1 or TRBD2 (5 bases each). The CDR3 length is 16 residues. The germline V and J ends were trimmed by 4 bases and 2 bases, with 19 bases remaining between them. Germline V CDR1 and CDR2: SGDLS, YYNGEE. The CDR3 sequence: CASSPDPNGATYEQYF. The CDR3 region has the DNA TGTGCCAGCAGCCCCGACCCCAACGGGGCCACCTACGAGCAGTACTTC. Complete variable domain (other parts from reference TRBV9 and TRBJ2-7): DSGVTQTPKHLITATGQRVTLRCSPRSGDLSVYWYQQSLDQGLQFLIQYYNGEERAKGNILERFSAQQFPDLHSELNLSSLELGDSALYFCASSPDPNGATYEQYFGPGTRLTVT.

The table lists this clonotype with many counts. The V gene is TRBV7-2, the J gene TRBJ1-1, with TRBD1 as a possible D gene (6 bases). CDR3 length: 15 residues. V lost 6 bases and J lost 0, with 14 bases in between. Germline CDR1 is SGHTA and CDR2 is FQGNSA. CDR3 sequence: CASRGNYRVNTEAFF. CDR3 bases: TGTGCCAGCAGGGGAAATTACAGGGTGAACACTGAAGCTTTCTTT.

At least ten counts were recorded for this clonotype. This rearrangement joins TRBV12-3 or TRBV12-4 to TRBJ1-5; no definite D call. The CDR3 totals 14 residues. The V end was cut by 3 bases, the J end by 5 bases, with 11 bases between. The CDR3 here is CASSLAGDYQPQHF. DNA for the CDR3: TGTGCCAGCAGTTTGGCAGGAGATTATCAGCCCCAGCATTTT.

In its sample, this clonotype was seen a few times. This chain's CDR3 is CASSTDRAYEQYV. The CDR3 DNA is TGTGCCAGCAGCACCGACAGGGCCTACGAGCAGTACGTC. The chain is built from TRBV7-8 and TRBJ2-7, with 7 bases matching TRBD1. This CDR3 contains 13 residues. Per germline, CDR1 SGHVS and CDR2 FQNEAQ. Germline trimming cut 5 bases from V and 2 bases from J; bases unmatched to any gene: 3.

As DNA, the CDR3 is TGTGCCAGCAGTGAATATACGGGAGATACGCAGTATTTT. Protein: CASSEYTGDTQYF. The chain uses TRBV25-1 and TRBJ2-3; D is uncertain. Germline V gene sequence: CDR1 MGHDK, CDR2 SYGVNS. The CDR3 spans 13 residues. Trimming took off 0 bases at V and 5 bases at J, with 6 bases between the two ends.

This clonotype was picked up many times. The chain employs TRBV7-8 and TRBJ2-7, with 7 bases lining up with TRBD2. Germline V gene lookup returns CDR1 SGHVS and CDR2 FQNEAQ. With 5 bases clipped from V and 4 bases from J, the junction kept 5 bases outside the gene matches. The CDR3 extends over 13 amino acids. CDR3 sequence (DNA): TGTGCCAGCAGCCCCGTGGGGGGGTACGAGCAGTACGTC. Encoded protein: CASSPVGGYEQYV.